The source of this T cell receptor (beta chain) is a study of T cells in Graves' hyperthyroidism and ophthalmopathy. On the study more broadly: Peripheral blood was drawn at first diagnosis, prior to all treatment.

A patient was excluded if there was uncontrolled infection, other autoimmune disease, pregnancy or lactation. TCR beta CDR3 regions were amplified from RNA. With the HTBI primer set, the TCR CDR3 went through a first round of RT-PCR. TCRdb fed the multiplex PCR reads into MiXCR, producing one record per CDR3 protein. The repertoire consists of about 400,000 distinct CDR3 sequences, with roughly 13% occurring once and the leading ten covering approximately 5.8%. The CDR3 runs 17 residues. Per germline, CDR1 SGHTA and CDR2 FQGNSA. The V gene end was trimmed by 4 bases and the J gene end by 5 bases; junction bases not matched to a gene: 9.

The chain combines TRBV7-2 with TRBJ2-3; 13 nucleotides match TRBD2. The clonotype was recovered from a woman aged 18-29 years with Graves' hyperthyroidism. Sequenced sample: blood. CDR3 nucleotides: TGTGCCAGCAGCTACTCGGGGACTAGCGGGAAAATAGATACGCAGTATTTT. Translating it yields CASSYSGTSGKIDTQYF.